The rows below give T cell receptor beta chains drawn from one sample of a study of blood T cell repertoires in COVID-19. Libraries were prepared by immunoSEQ multiplex PCR; TCRdb keeps only in-frame clonotypes and omits some of them. The data contain about 330,000 clones, roughly 90% of them singletons. The sample taken for sequencing was PBMCs or T cells enriched from blood (not recorded which). These receptor sequences come from a woman younger than 45 who had recovered from COVID-19. Each CDR3 is given with its conserved first and last residue. A D gene is named only where the DNA matches it firmly. Clone size is stated in some rows and not others, as once, few, many or a class when expanded.

TRBD2 | few | TRBJ2-3 | TRBV6-1 | TGTGCCAGCAGTGAAGCGTTCCGGGGGGGTACGCAGTATTTT | CASSEAFRGGTQYF
- | - | TRBJ2-7 | TRBV15 | TGTGCCACCAGCAGAGGGTCTGGAGGTGCCTACGAGCAGTACTTC | CATSRGSGGAYEQYF
TRBD1 | - | TRBJ2-7 | TRBV9 | TGTGCCAGCAGCGTAGAGGGACAGGGAGGCTACGAGCAGTACTTC | CASSVEGQGGYEQYF
TRBD1 | - | TRBJ1-1 | TRBV7-9 | TGTGCCAGCAGCTTAGGACTTACGGGACAGGGGCATACTGAAGCTTTCTTT | CASSLGLTGQGHTEAFF
- | - | TRBJ1-2 | TRBV12-3/TRBV12-4 | TGTGCCAGCAGAGTACAGGGTAACTATGGCTACACCTTC | CASRVQGNYGYTF
- | - | TRBJ1-5 | TRBV18 | TGTGCCAGCTCACCGACAGGCAATCAGCCCCAGCATTTT | CASSPTGNQPQHF
- | - | TRBJ2-3 | TRBV27 | TGTGCCAGCAGCTTCCTGGACTTAAACACAGATACGCAGTATTTT | CASSFLDLNTDTQYF
- | - | TRBJ1-1 | TRBV5-4 | TGTGCCAGCAATCCCCATAGTGACACTGAAGCTTTCTTT | CASNPHSDTEAFF
- | - | TRBJ2-7 | TRBV9 | TGTGCCAGCAGCGCCGGGACTTCTTCCTACGAGCAGTACTTC | CASSAGTSSYEQYF
TRBD2 | - | TRBJ2-2 | TRBV5-1 | TGCGCCAGCAGCTTGGTAGGGGAGGGCACCGGGGAGCTGTTTTTT | CASSLVGEGTGELFF
TRBD1 | - | TRBJ1-1 | TRBV5-4 | TGTGCCAGCAGCAATGGGGGCAGGGGGACTGAAGCTTTCTTT | CASSNGGRGTEAFF
- | - | TRBJ1-5 | TRBV7-2 | TGTGCCAGCAGCTTTCGTTCAGGAAGCTCAAATCAGCCCCAGCATTTT | CASSFRSGSSNQPQHF
- | few | TRBJ1-5 | TRBV28 | TGTGCCAGCAGTATCCCACAGGGTAGCAATCAGCCCCAGCATTTT | CASSIPQGSNQPQHF
- | - | TRBJ2-7 | TRBV4-1 | TGCGCCAGCAGCCACGACAGCTACGAGCAGTACTTC | CASSHDSYEQYF
TRBD2 | - | TRBJ2-1 | TRBV10-2 | TGCGCCAGCAGTGGGGGACTAGCTCAGCAGTTCTTC | CASSGGLAQQFF
- | - | TRBJ2-2 | TRBV3-1/TRBV3-2 | TGTGCCAGCAGCCTTGCGGGAACTGGGGTGAGGACCGGGGAGCTGTTTTTT | CASSLAGTGVRTGELFF
- | - | TRBJ1-4 | TRBV6-2/TRBV6-3 | TGTGCCAGCAGTTCCTGGGGTCGTGGGGCCAAGGATGAAAAACTGTTTTTT | CASSSWGRGAKDEKLFF
- | few | TRBJ2-7 | TRBV7-3 | TGTGCCAGCAGCTTAACCGTAGGGAGTCCCGAGCAGTACTTC | CASSLTVGSPEQYF
TRBD2 | - | TRBJ2-7 | TRBV6-5 | TGTGCCAGCAGTTACGGGGCTAGCGGGAGTGTATACGAGCAGTACTTC | CASSYGASGSVYEQYF
- | - | TRBJ2-7 | TRBV27 | TGTGCCAGCAGTTTGGAGCTAGCGAATACCTACGAGCAGTACTTC | CASSLELANTYEQYF
- | - | TRBJ1-2 | TRBV25-1 | TGTGCCAGCAGTGGGCGTCAAACAGGGTCTAACTATGGCTACACCTTC | CASSGRQTGSNYGYTF
- | - | TRBJ1-6 | TRBV28 | TGTGCCAGCAGTTCCGACGACTTGGACAGAGAGATCTATAATTCACCCCTCCACTTT | CASSSDDLDREIYNSPLHF
TRBD1 | once | TRBJ2-7 | TRBV4-3 | TGCGCCAGCAGCCGAGACAGGGTGTCCTACGAGCAGTACTTC | CASSRDRVSYEQYF
TRBD1 | - | TRBJ2-7 | TRBV7-8 | TGTGCCAGCAGCCCCGGACAGGGTCTTGGCGAGCAGTACTTC | CASSPGQGLGEQYF
- | - | TRBJ1-4 | TRBV21-1 | TGTGCCAGCAGCAAAGTTCCCCGGGACAGGGTTGGTACTAATGAAAAACTGTTTTTT | CASSKVPRDRVGTNEKLFF
TRBD2 | - | TRBJ2-1 | TRBV28 | TGTGCCACCCGAGGCGGGGGGGGTTTCAATGAGCAGTTCTTC | CATRGGGGFNEQFF
TRBD2 | - | TRBJ2-1 | TRBV6-5 | TGTGCCAGCAGCCGGACTAGAACCTACAATGAGCAGTTCTTC | CASSRTRTYNEQFF
TRBD1 | - | TRBJ1-2 | TRBV20-1 | TGCAGTGCTAGTATTACAGGGGAGTATGGCTACACCTTC | CSASITGEYGYTF
TRBD2 | - | TRBJ2-1 | TRBV24-1 | TGTGCCACCGGGGCGGCAGATCAGACCTTAGCGGGGAGCAATGAGCAGTTCTTC | CATGAADQTLAGSNEQFF
- | - | TRBJ1-5 | TRBV7-9 | TGTGCCAGCAGCTTAACCGGGAGAATTGGCAATCAGCCCCAGCATTTT | CASSLTGRIGNQPQHF
- | - | TRBJ1-3 | TRBV3-1/TRBV3-2 | TGTGCCAGCAGCCTCGATACAGGGTGGCCTGGAAACACCATATATTTT | CASSLDTGWPGNTIYF
- | - | TRBJ2-7 | TRBV18 | TGTGCCAGCTCTCCTGGAGGGGGCGACGAGCAGTACTTC | CASSPGGGDEQYF
- | - | TRBJ1-4 | TRBV7-2 | TGTGCCAGCAGCTTAGGAGGGGGTAGGGATGAAAAACTGTTTTTT | CASSLGGGRDEKLFF
- | - | TRBJ1-5 | TRBV6-2/TRBV6-3 | TGTGCCAGCAGCAGGCGGAAGGTTGATAGCAATCAGCCCCAGCATTTT | CASSRRKVDSNQPQHF
- | - | TRBJ2-1 | TRBV9 | TGTGCCAGCAGCAGGGAGAATGAGCAGTTCTTC | CASSRENEQFF
TRBD1 | - | TRBJ2-7 | TRBV4-2 | TGTGCCAGCAGCCAAGAGGGCCAGGGGGCCTCCTACGAGCAGTACTTC | CASSQEGQGASYEQYF
- | - | TRBJ2-5 | TRBV11-3 | TGTGCCAGCAGCTTTACTAGTCAAGAGACCCAGTACTTC | CASSFTSQETQYF
TRBD2 | - | TRBJ2-1 | TRBV2 | TGTGCCACCCGGGGACTAGCGGGGTCCAATGAGCAGTTCTTC | CATRGLAGSNEQFF
TRBD1 | - | TRBJ2-7 | TRBV5-1 | TGCGCCAGCACCGGGACAGCAAACACCTACGAGCAGTACTTC | CASTGTANTYEQYF
- | - | TRBJ1-1 | TRBV28 | TGTGCCAGCAGCCAACGGGTACGTCCTTTCTTT | CASSQRVRPFF
- | - | TRBJ1-6 | TRBV24-1 | TGTGCCACCAGTGATTTCTCCGCCACCCGGGAACGCTCACCCCTCCACTTT | CATSDFSATRERSPLHF
TRBD1 | - | TRBJ1-5 | TRBV7-2 | TGTGCCAGCAGCTTTTGGACAGGCTCGAACAATCAGCCCCAGCATTTT | CASSFWTGSNNQPQHF
TRBD2 | - | TRBJ2-1 | TRBV28 | TGTGCCAGCAGTTTATCGTCGGAGGTCGAGCCTAGCGGGGGACGGGCGGGGGAGCAGTTCTTC | CASSLSSEVEPSGGRAGEQFF
TRBD2 | - | TRBJ2-2 | TRBV3-1/TRBV3-2 | TGTGCCAGCAGCGGAATAGCGGGTGGTAGCACCGGGGAGCTGTTTTTT | CASSGIAGGSTGELFF
- | - | TRBJ2-2 | TRBV11-2 | TGTGCCAGCGGCCTTCGGGGTAGCGGCACCGGGGAGCTGTTTTTT | CASGLRGSGTGELFF
- | - | TRBJ2-6 | TRBV10-2 | TGCGCCAGCAGTGATTTGGCAGGGCCGGGGGCCAACGTCCTGACTTTC | CASSDLAGPGANVLTF
- | once | TRBJ2-2 | TRBV5-4 | TGTGCCAGCAGCCCGGTAGAGTCCGGGGAGCTGTTTTTT | CASSPVESGELFF
- | - | TRBJ2-1 | TRBV28 | TGTGCCAGCAGTCCAGACACCTACAATGAGCAGTTCTTC | CASSPDTYNEQFF
- | - | TRBJ2-1 | TRBV7-3 | TGTGCCAGCAGCCCACAGTACAAAGTAGGTGAGCAGTTCTTC | CASSPQYKVGEQFF
- | - | TRBJ1-5 | TRBV19 | TGTGCCAGCACAACGATAGGGGCGAGCAATCAGCCCCAGCATTTT | CASTTIGASNQPQHF
- | - | TRBJ2-5 | TRBV28 | TGTGCCAGCAGCCCGCGACGGGTCGGGCAAGAGACCCAGTACTTC | CASSPRRVGQETQYF
- | - | TRBJ1-3 | TRBV7-8 | TGTGCCAGCAGCTTCGGACAGCGGCGAGGAAACACCATATATTTT | CASSFGQRRGNTIYF
TRBD2 | - | TRBJ2-7 | TRBV4-1 | TGCGCCAGCAGCCAAGATGTGCTAGCGGGATCCGAGCAGTACTTC | CASSQDVLAGSEQYF
TRBD1 | once | TRBJ1-2 | TRBV4-3 | TGCGCCAGCAGCCAAGGTCAGGGGGTAGGTGGCTACACCTTC | CASSQGQGVGGYTF
- | once | TRBJ1-6 | TRBV7-2 | TGTGCCAGCAGCTTAGTTCGCGGAAATTCACCCCTCCACTTT | CASSLVRGNSPLHF
TRBD1 | - | TRBJ1-2 | TRBV28 | TGTGCCAGCAGACAGGACAGGAGAAACTTCTATGGCTACACCTTC | CASRQDRRNFYGYTF
- | - | TRBJ2-7 | TRBV7-2 | TGTGCCAGCAGCTTACTACCGCCCCCAGAGGGCAACGAGCAGTACTTC | CASSLLPPPEGNEQYF
TRBD1 | few | TRBJ1-2 | TRBV11-2 | TGTGCCAGCAGCCACGGACGTCAGGGGGTAGGTGGCTACACCTTC | CASSHGRQGVGGYTF
TRBD2 | - | TRBJ2-1 | TRBV28 | TGTGCCAGCAGGATAGCGGGAGGGATAGGGAATGAGCAGTTCTTC | CASRIAGGIGNEQFF
TRBD1 | - | TRBJ1-1 | TRBV5-4 | TGTGCCAGCAGGCGGACAGGGGGGGATGAAGCTTTCTTT | CASRRTGGDEAFF